The next 13 T cell receptor beta chains were all read from a single sample in a study of human thymus T cells. The method was immunoSEQ multiplex PCR; TCRdb's version includes in-frame clones alone and lacks a portion of them. The profile shows around 130,000 clones, about 93% of them singletons. From resections taken during corrective heart surgery, the thymus tissue was obtained. The sequenced material came from thymus tissue. The receptors originated from a boy under two years old with a congenital heart defect but otherwise immunologically healthy.

This chain joins TRBV28 and TRBJ1-4; D may be TRBD1 (6 bases). The length of the CDR3 is 14 residues. V was clipped by 5 bases and J by 8 bases, with 15 bases between them. Germline V CDR1 and CDR2: MDHEN, SYDVKM. This chain's CDR3 is CASSDDRKEEKLFF. The CDR3 coding sequence is TGTGCCAGCAGTGATGACAGGAAAGAGGAAAAACTGTTTTTT.

V and J are TRBV28 and TRBJ2-3; the match to TRBD2 covers 9 bases. This CDR3 is 18 amino acids long. Germline V gene data show CDR1 as MDHEN and CDR2 as SYDVKM. With V trimmed by 3 bases and J by 1 base, 11 bases remained unmatched. In DNA, the CDR3 is TGTGCCAGCAGTTTTGGTAGCGGGGGACCGTCAGGCACAGATACGCAGTATTTT. It specifies CASSFGSGGPSGTDTQYF.

The V gene is TRBV11-2, the J gene TRBJ1-2; 8 positions agree with TRBD1. Germline assignment: CDR1 SGHAT and CDR2 FQNNGV. This CDR3 comprises 14 residues. Trimming took 3 bases from V and 5 from J; bases not matched to a gene: 5. CDR3 nucleotide sequence: TGTGCCAGCAGCTTGAGGGACAGGATGTATGGCTACACCTTC. Translated, it gives CASSLRDRMYGYTF.

The chain combines TRBV27 with TRBJ2-3, with 12 nucleotides matching TRBD2. This CDR3 has 18 residues. V lost 5 bases, J lost 0 bases, and 9 bases stayed unmatched. Germline CDR1 reads MNHEY; CDR2 reads SMNVEV (reference sequence). In DNA form, the CDR3 reads TGTGCCAGCAGTGTCGGACTAGCGGGGAGATCTAGCACAGATACGCAGTATTTT. Amino acids: CASSVGLAGRSSTDTQYF.

The rearrangement uses TRBV29-1 and TRBJ1-2, with 8 bases fitting TRBD1. J gave up 8 bases and V 4 bases, and 15 bases lay outside the gene matches. Germline V gives CDR1 SQVTM, CDR2 ANQGSEA. The CDR3 has 15 amino acids. CDR3 in amino acids: CSVVGGTGDVSGYTF. The CDR3 DNA reads TGCAGCGTTGTTGGGGGGACAGGCGACGTTTCGGGCTACACCTTC.

The chain combines TRBV4-2 with TRBJ2-3, with a weak D call TRBD2 (7 bases). CDR1 LGHNA and CDR2 YNFKEQ come from the germline V gene. V lost 0 bases and J lost 4, with 14 bases in between. The CDR3 has 16 residues. The CDR3 bases are TGTGCCAGCAGCCAAGACGGAAGGGGGGGGGCAGATACGCAGTATTTT. Its protein product is CASSQDGRGGADTQYF.

V is TRBV29-1 and J is TRBJ2-1, with 9 bases lining up with TRBD1. This CDR3 has 16 amino acids. V trimming: 2 bases; J trimming: 5 bases; junction bases outside the gene matches: 10. The V gene's germline CDR1 is SQVTM and CDR2 ANQGSEA. CDR3 sequence reads: CSVENPGQGPHNEQFF. The CDR3 bases are TGCAGCGTTGAAAATCCGGGACAGGGCCCCCACAATGAGCAGTTCTTC.

V and J are TRBV7-9 and TRBJ1-2; D unresolved. This CDR3 is built from 15 residues. The V and J ends lost 2 bases and 6 bases respectively, with 16 bases between them. Germline CDR1 SEHNR, CDR2 FQNEAQ (reference sequence). The CDR3 nucleotides are TGTGCCAGCAGCTTAAGTTGTTCGGGCTCCCATGGCTACACCTTC. Its translation is CASSLSCSGSHGYTF.

This rearrangement joins TRBV7-6 to TRBJ2-2, with 14 bases aligning to TRBD2. The CDR3 spans 15 residues. V lost 4 bases to trimming and J lost 6 bases; unmatched junction nucleotides: 1. Looked up from germline, CDR1 is SGHVS and CDR2 is FNYEAQ. Here the CDR3 reads CASSSGLAGAGELFF. CDR3 coding DNA: TGTGCCAGCAGCTCGGGACTAGCGGGGGCCGGGGAGCTGTTTTTT.

The CDR3 region has the DNA TGCGCCAGCAGGGCAGGGAATCGTGAAAAACTGTTTTTT. Amino acids: CASRAGNREKLFF. This chain links TRBV5-1 with TRBJ1-4; tentatively, D is TRBD1 (5 bases). V was trimmed by 5 bases and J by 7 bases, leaving 12 bases between them. In germline, CDR1 is SGHRS, CDR2 YFSETQ. The CDR3 spans 13 residues.

Comment on this clone: Its ends do not fully match the called genes, so a read error is possible. The genes are TRBV7-7 and TRBJ2-7; 8 nucleotides align to TRBD2. CDR1 SSHAT and CDR2 FNYEAQ come from the germline V gene (reference sequence). The CDR3 runs to 13 residues. DNA for the CDR3: TGTGCTAGCAGCCCGGGGGGGCCCTACGAGCAGTACTTC. Translating it yields CASSPGGPYEQYF.

The chain carries TRBV9 and TRBJ2-3; D may be TRBD2 (8 bases). The CDR3 consists of 17 residues. The germline CDR1 and CDR2 sequences are SGDLS and YYNGEE. The germline V and J ends were trimmed by 4 bases and 5 bases, with 23 bases remaining between them. CDR3 residues: CASSPTGKRGREDTQYF. For the CDR3, the DNA is TGTGCCAGCAGCCCGACAGGGAAGCGGGGGAGGGAAGATACGCAGTATTTT.

DNA for the CDR3: TGTGCCAGCAGTGAAGTTGAAGCTTTCTTT. It yields the protein CASSEVEAFF. The rearrangement links TRBV6-1 to TRBJ1-1, with D uncertain. Trimming left V 1 base short and J 7 bases short, with 1 base between. Germline-derived CDR1 and CDR2 are MNHNS and SASEGT. The CDR3 is 10 amino acids.